This T cell receptor (beta chain) was found in a study of T-cell reconstitution after alpha-beta-depleted transplantation in children. In this sample, this clonotype turned up a few times. Unique molecular identifiers were incorporated during preparation of the TCRbeta library. TCRdb ran MiXCR on the PCR reads and lists one entry per CDR3 protein. The data show approximately 99,000 distinct CDR3 sequences, approximately 6.4% seen once. Germline V gene data show CDR1 as SQVTM and CDR2 as ANQGSEA. The CDR3 consists of 13 residues. Trimming at V came to 6 bases and at J to 5 bases, leaving 7 bases not matched to a gene.

This TCR was sampled from a male patient aged 2 to 9 who had a stem cell transplant for acute lymphoblastic leukemia, so the T cells may come from the graft donor. The input for sequencing was PBMCs, mostly from graft donor cells, taken 360 days after TCRalphabeta/CD19-depleted stem cell transplant. V and J are TRBV29-1 and TRBJ2-3; 8 bases match TRBD1. CDR3 protein: CSVAGTGGDTQYF. For the CDR3, the DNA is TGCAGCGTGGCGGGGACAGGAGGAGATACGCAGTATTTT.